These 10 T cell receptor beta chains were all obtained from the same sample, sequenced in a study of blood T cells in healthy people across ages. The use of a sample-barcoded 5' primer and a J-beta primer mix characterized a second PCR of 7 to 11 cycles. TCRdb passed the 5' RACE reads through MiXCR, listing each CDR3 protein once. The table shows 600,000 or so distinct CDR3 sequences, with about 30% occurring only once. The sequenced sample was blood. These receptors were obtained from a woman of 80 years or more in good health.

This clonotype has at least ten counts. The chain is built from TRBV5-1 and TRBJ1-1, with no clear D. The V end was cut by 4 bases, the J end by 5 bases, with 12 bases between. CDR3 length: 13 amino acids. Germline V CDR1 and CDR2: SGHRS, YFSETQ. The CDR3 region is CASSLDPGTEAFF. The CDR3 DNA is TGCGCCAGCAGCCTGGATCCGGGGACTGAAGCTTTCTTT.

The chain carries TRBV28 and TRBJ2-5; unclear D gene. The V and J ends lost 2 bases and 1 base respectively, with 11 bases between them. The germline gives CDR1 MDHEN, CDR2 SYDVKM. This CDR3 has 15 amino acids. In nucleotides, the CDR3 is TGTGCCAGCAGTTTACGAACTCTCTTCCAAGAGACCCAGTACTTC. It is translated as CASSLRTLFQETQYF.

This clonotype was counted ten times or more. J is TRBJ2-1 and V is TRBV5-1; D possibly matches TRBD1 or TRBD2 (5 bases each). Trimming removed 0 bases from V and 5 bases from J, with 15 bases in between. Germline CDR1 reads SGHRS; CDR2 reads YFSETQ. The CDR3 is 16 amino acids. The CDR3 sequence is CASSLVVRLGDNEQFF. In DNA form, the CDR3 reads TGCGCCAGCAGCTTGGTTGTTCGATTGGGGGACAATGAGCAGTTCTTC.

This clonotype was recorded a few times. The chain employs TRBV3-1 and TRBJ1-4; TRBD1 agrees at 8 bases. The J segment lost 6 bases and the V segment lost 1 base, leaving 7 bases of the junction unmatched. Germline lookup yields CDR1 LGHDT and CDR2 YNNKEL (reference sequence). This CDR3 region has 16 residues. In DNA, the CDR3 is TGTGCCAGCAGCCAAGGATCGACAGGGGTTCATGAAAAACTGTTTTTT. Its protein is CASSQGSTGVHEKLFF.

This clonotype was seen a handful of times. A much larger clone differs by one base, so this may be a read error. The chain employs TRBV5-1 and TRBJ2-7; a possible D gene is TRBD2 (5 bases). The V end was cut by 5 bases, the J end by 7 bases, with 13 bases between. Germline V gene data show CDR1 as SGHRS and CDR2 as YFSETQ. The CDR3 is made up of 12 amino acids. DNA of the CDR3: TGCGCCAGCAGGCGAGAGTCGGGGGAGCAGTACTTC. Protein product: CASRRESGEQYF.

This clonotype has only a few counts. This may come from a read error, since a much larger clone is one base off. The rearrangement uses TRBV7-3 and TRBJ2-1, with a possible D match to TRBD1 (5 bases). CDR1 is SGHTA and CDR2 is FQGTGA in the germline V gene. The CDR3 has 15 amino acids. V lost 2 bases and J 9 bases, leaving 17 bases between the germline ends. CDR3 region: CASSLERQPWSEQFF. The CDR3 coding sequence is TGTGCCAGCAGCTTAGAGAGACAGCCGTGGAGTGAGCAGTTCTTC.

This clonotype appeared many times. This chain joins TRBV2 and TRBJ2-3; a possible D gene is TRBD2 (6 bases). Per the germline V gene, CDR1 is SNHLY and CDR2 is FYNNEI. The CDR3 consists of 16 residues. V shed 5 bases and J shed 1 base, with 16 bases lying between them. In nucleotides, the CDR3 is TGTGCCAGCAGTTCAGTGGGGGGTTCTCGCACAGATACGCAGTATTTT. Encoded protein: CASSSVGGSRTDTQYF. Drawing the rest from reference TRBV2 and TRBJ2-3, the complete variable domain is EPEVTQTPSHQVTQMGQEVILRCVPISNHLYFYWYRQILGQKVEFLVSFYNNEISEKSEIFDDQFSVERPDGSNFTLKIRSTKLEDSAMYFCASSSVGGSRTDTQYFGPGTRLTVL.

The genes are TRBV24-1 and TRBJ2-1; TRBD1 might be the D (6 bases). This CDR3 spans 17 amino acids. The V end was cut by 3 bases, the J end by 0 bases, with 14 bases between. Germline V gene sequence: CDR1 KGHDR, CDR2 SFDVKD. CDR3 nucleotide sequence: TGTGCCACCAGTGATAGCTTCCGGGACATCTCCTACAATGAGCAGTTCTTC. Translation gives CATSDSFRDISYNEQFF.

The sample holds many counts of this clonotype. The rearrangement uses TRBV7-9 and TRBJ1-1; D is ambiguous. Trimming left V 1 base short and J 11 bases short, with 14 bases between. The germline V gene has CDR1 SEHNR and CDR2 FQNEAQ (reference sequence). The CDR3 has 13 residues. CDR3 residues: CASSLDSSGKAFF. For the CDR3, the DNA is TGTGCCAGCAGCTTAGACTCTTCGGGGAAGGCTTTCTTT.

This clonotype was found once. This chain connects TRBV20-1 to TRBJ2-3, with D perhaps given as TRBD1 or TRBD2 (5 bases each). Germline CDR1 reads DFQATT; CDR2 reads SNEGSKA (reference sequence). The ends were cut back, 4 bases at V and 2 bases at J, with 13 bases in the middle. There are 14 residues in the CDR3. The CDR3 DNA reads as TGCAGTGCTAAATCCGGGACCCACACAGATACGCAGTATTTT. Translating it yields CSAKSGTHTDTQYF.